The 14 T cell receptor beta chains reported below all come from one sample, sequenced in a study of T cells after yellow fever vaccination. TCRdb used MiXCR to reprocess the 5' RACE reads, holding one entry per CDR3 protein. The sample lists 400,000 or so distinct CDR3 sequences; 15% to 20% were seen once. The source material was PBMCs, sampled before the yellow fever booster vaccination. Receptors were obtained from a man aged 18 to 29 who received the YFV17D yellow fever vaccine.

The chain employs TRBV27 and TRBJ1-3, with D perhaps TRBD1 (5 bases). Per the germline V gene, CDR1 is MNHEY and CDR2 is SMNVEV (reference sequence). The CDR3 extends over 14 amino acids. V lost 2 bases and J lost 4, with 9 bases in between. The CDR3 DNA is TGTGCCAGCAGTTTAACTCAGGGAGGAAACACCATATATTTT. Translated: CASSLTQGGNTIYF.

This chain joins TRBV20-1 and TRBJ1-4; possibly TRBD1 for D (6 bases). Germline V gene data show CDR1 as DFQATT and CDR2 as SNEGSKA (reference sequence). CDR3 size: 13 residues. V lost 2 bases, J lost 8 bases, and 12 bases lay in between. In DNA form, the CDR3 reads TGCAGTGCTAGATCGGGGGCTGGGGAAAAACTGTTTTTT. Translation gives CSARSGAGEKLFF.

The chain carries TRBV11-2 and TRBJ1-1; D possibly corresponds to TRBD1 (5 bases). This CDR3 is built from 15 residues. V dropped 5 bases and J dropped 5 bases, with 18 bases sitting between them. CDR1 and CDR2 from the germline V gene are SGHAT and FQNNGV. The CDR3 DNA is TGTGCCAGCAGCCCCCGGGACCACGGGCCAACTGAAGCTTTCTTT. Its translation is CASSPRDHGPTEAFF. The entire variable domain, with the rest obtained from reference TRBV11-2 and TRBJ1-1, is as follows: EAGVAQSPRYKIIEKRQSVAFWCNPISGHATLYWYQQILGQGPKLLIQFQNNGVVDDSQLPKDRFSAERLKGVDSTLKIQPAKLEDSAVYLCASSPRDHGPTEAFFGQGTRLTVV.

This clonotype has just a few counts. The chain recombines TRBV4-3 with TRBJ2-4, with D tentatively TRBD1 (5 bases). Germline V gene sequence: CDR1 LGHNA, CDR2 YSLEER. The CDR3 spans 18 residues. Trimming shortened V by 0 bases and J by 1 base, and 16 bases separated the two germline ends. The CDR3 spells CASSQDDAGFGAKNIQYF. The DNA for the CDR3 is TGCGCCAGCAGCCAAGACGACGCAGGGTTCGGGGCCAAAAACATTCAGTACTTC.

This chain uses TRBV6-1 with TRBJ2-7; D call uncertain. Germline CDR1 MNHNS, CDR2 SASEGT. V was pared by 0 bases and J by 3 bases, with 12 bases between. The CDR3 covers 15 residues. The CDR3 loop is CASSEAPSPFYEQYV. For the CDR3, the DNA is TGTGCCAGCAGTGAAGCCCCCAGTCCGTTCTACGAGCAGTACGTC.

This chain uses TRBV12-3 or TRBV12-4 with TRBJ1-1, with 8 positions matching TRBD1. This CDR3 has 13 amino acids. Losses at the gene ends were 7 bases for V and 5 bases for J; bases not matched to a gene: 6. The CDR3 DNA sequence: TGTGCCAGCAAATCAGGGGGCGGAACTGAAGCTTTCTTT. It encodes CASKSGGGTEAFF.

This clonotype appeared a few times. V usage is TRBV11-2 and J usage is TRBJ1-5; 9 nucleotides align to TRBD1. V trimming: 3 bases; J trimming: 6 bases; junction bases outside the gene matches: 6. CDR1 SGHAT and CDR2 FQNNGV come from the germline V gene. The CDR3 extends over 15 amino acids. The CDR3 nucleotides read TGTGCCAGCAGCTTGGGTACAGGGGGCTTTCAGCCCCAGCATTTT. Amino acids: CASSLGTGGFQPQHF.

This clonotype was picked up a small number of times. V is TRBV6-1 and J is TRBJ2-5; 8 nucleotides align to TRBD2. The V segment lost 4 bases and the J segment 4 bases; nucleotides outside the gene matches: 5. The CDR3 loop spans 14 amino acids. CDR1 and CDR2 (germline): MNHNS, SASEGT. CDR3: CASSAGGPSETQYF. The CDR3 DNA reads TGTGCCAGCAGTGCGGGGGGGCCATCAGAGACCCAGTACTTC.

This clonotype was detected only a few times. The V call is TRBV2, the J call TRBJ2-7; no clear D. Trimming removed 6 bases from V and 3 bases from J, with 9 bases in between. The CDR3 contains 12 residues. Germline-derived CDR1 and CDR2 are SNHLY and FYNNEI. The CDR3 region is CASSPSDYEQYF. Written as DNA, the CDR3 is TGTGCCAGCAGCCCCTCGGACTACGAGCAGTACTTC.

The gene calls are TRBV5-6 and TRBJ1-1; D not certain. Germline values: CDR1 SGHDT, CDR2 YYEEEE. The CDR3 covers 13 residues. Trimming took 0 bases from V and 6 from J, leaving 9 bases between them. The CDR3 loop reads CASSLAGYPEAFF. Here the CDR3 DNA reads TGTGCCAGCAGCTTGGCAGGTTACCCTGAAGCTTTCTTT.

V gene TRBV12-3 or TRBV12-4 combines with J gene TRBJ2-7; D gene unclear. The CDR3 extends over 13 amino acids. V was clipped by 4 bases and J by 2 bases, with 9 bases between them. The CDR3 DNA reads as TGTGCCAGCAGTTCGGATACGACCTACGAGCAGTACTTC. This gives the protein CASSSDTTYEQYF.

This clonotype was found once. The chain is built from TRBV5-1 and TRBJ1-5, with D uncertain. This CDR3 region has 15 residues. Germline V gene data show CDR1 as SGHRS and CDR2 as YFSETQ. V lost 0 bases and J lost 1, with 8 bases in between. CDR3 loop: CASSLVGESNQPQHF. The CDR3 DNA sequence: TGCGCCAGCAGCTTGGTTGGCGAGAGCAATCAGCCCCAGCATTTT.

CDR3 region: CSAATSGRTDTQYF. DNA of the CDR3: TGCAGTGCCGCGACTAGCGGGAGAACAGATACGCAGTATTTT. The chain has TRBV20-1 and TRBJ2-3; 12 bases fit TRBD2. V was clipped by 6 bases and J by 3 bases; unmatched bases: 4. The length of the CDR3 is 14 residues. In germline, CDR1 is DFQATT, CDR2 SNEGSKA (reference sequence).

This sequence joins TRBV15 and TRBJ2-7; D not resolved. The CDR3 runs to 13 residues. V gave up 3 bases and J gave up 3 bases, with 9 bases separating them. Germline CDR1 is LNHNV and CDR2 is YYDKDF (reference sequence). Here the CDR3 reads CATSRGRYYEQYF. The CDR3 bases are TGTGCCACCAGCAGGGGCAGGTACTACGAGCAGTACTTC.